Listed below are T cell receptor beta chains from one sample, sequenced in a study of blood T cells in healthy people across ages. TCRdb ran MiXCR on the 5' RACE reads and lists one entry per CDR3 protein. The table has about 1 million distinct CDR3 sequences, under 45% seen once. Sample: blood. These receptor sequences come from a woman aged 60-70 years in good health. Each CDR3 is given with its conserved first and last residue. A D gene is named only where the DNA matches it firmly. For some rows the clone size is stated as once, few or many, or as a class when expanded; others skip it.

J: TRBJ1-4
V: TRBV9
D: TRBD1
size: few
DNA: TGTGCCAGCAGCGAAACAGGGGTCTACAATGAAAAACTGTTTTTT
CDR3: CASSETGVYNEKLFF

J: TRBJ2-3
V: TRBV6-5
D: TRBD2
size: NA
DNA: TGTGCCAGCAGTTACTCGAGGCTAGCGGGAGGTAGGGCAGATACGCGGTATTTT
CDR3: CASSYSRLAGGRADTRYF

J: TRBJ1-1
V: TRBV28
D: NA
size: NA
DNA: TGTGCCAGCAGAGTAGGGGTGCTGAACACTGAAGCTTTCTTT
CDR3: CASRVGVLNTEAFF

J: TRBJ1-5
V: TRBV27
D: TRBD1
size: few
DNA: TGTGCCAGCTCCCAGACAGGGACTGCCAATCAGCCCCAGCATTTT
CDR3: CASSQTGTANQPQHF

J: TRBJ2-4
V: TRBV2
D: NA
size: NA
DNA: TGTGCCAGCAGTGAAATGGCGCAGAGCAAAAACATTCAGTACTTC
CDR3: CASSEMAQSKNIQYF

J: TRBJ2-1
V: TRBV11-2
D: NA
size: NA
DNA: TGTGCCAGCGCGGACAATGAGCAGTTCTTC
CDR3: CASADNEQFF

J: TRBJ1-1
V: TRBV29-1
D: NA
size: once
DNA: TGCAGCGTTGAAGATCTTTGGGGGAACACTGAAGCTTTCTTT
CDR3: CSVEDLWGNTEAFF

J: TRBJ2-5
V: TRBV11-2
D: NA
size: NA
DNA: TGTGCCAGCAGCACCTCCGGACAGTTCCAAGAGACCCAGTACTTC
CDR3: CASSTSGQFQETQYF

J: TRBJ2-5
V: TRBV30
D: TRBD1
size: NA
DNA: TGTGCCACAGGGGGCTTTCGGGAGACCCAGTACTTC
CDR3: CATGGFRETQYF

J: TRBJ1-4
V: TRBV12-3/TRBV12-4
D: NA
size: many
DNA: TGTGCCAGCAGCCCCACCGGGTCTAATGAAAAACTGTTTTTT
CDR3: CASSPTGSNEKLFF

J: TRBJ2-2
V: TRBV20-1
D: TRBD2
size: NA
DNA: TGCAGTGCAACAGGACTAGCGCACACCGGGGAGCTGTTTTTT
CDR3: CSATGLAHTGELFF

J: TRBJ2-7
V: TRBV9
D: TRBD2
size: NA
DNA: TGTGCCAGCAGCGTGAGTACTAGCGGCTCCTACGAGCAGTACTTC
CDR3: CASSVSTSGSYEQYF

J: TRBJ2-7
V: TRBV9
D: TRBD2
size: NA
DNA: TGTGCCAGCAGCGCCTCCGGGACTAGCGGGAGGGTCCCTCTCGAGCAGTACTTC
CDR3: CASSASGTSGRVPLEQYF

J: TRBJ2-7
V: TRBV10-3
D: TRBD2
size: few
DNA: TGTGCCATCAGGGCAGGGACTAGCGGGAGCATATACGAGCAGTACTTC
CDR3: CAIRAGTSGSIYEQYF

J: TRBJ2-7
V: TRBV3-1
D: NA
size: few
DNA: TGTGCCAGCAGCCAGCCGGGACCACGCTCCCACGAGCAGTACTTC
CDR3: CASSQPGPRSHEQYF

J: TRBJ1-2
V: TRBV2
D: NA
size: NA
DNA: TGTGCCAGCGCGTCGGGGAACTATGGCTACACCTTC
CDR3: CASASGNYGYTF

J: TRBJ1-2
V: TRBV30
D: NA
size: NA
DNA: TGTGCTTGGGGAACAGGGAAGGTGATCAGCTATGGCTACACCTTC
CDR3: CAWGTGKVISYGYTF

J: TRBJ2-2
V: TRBV29-1
D: TRBD1
size: NA
DNA: TGCAGCGTTCAAAGAAGGGACAGGGGTACCTTCGCGAACACCGGGGAGCTGTTTTTT
CDR3: CSVQRRDRGTFANTGELFF

J: TRBJ2-7
V: TRBV4-1
D: TRBD2
size: NA
DNA: TGCGCCAGCAGCCAAGATCAGACTAGCGCACGAGGGGAGCAGTACTTC
CDR3: CASSQDQTSARGEQYF

J: TRBJ2-2
V: TRBV28
D: NA
size: once
DNA: TGTGCCAGCAGTTTCTCACCCTTTCGACCGGGGGAGCTGTTTTTT
CDR3: CASSFSPFRPGELFF

J: TRBJ2-1
V: TRBV6-5
D: TRBD2
size: few
DNA: TGTGCCAGCAGTCCAAGGCTAGCGGGGAACAATGAGCAGTTCTTC
CDR3: CASSPRLAGNNEQFF

J: TRBJ2-1
V: TRBV6-4
D: TRBD2
size: NA
DNA: TGTGCCAGCAGTAAGATAGCGGGAGGGCCTGGGAGCTCCTACAATGAGCAGTTCTTC
CDR3: CASSKIAGGPGSSYNEQFF